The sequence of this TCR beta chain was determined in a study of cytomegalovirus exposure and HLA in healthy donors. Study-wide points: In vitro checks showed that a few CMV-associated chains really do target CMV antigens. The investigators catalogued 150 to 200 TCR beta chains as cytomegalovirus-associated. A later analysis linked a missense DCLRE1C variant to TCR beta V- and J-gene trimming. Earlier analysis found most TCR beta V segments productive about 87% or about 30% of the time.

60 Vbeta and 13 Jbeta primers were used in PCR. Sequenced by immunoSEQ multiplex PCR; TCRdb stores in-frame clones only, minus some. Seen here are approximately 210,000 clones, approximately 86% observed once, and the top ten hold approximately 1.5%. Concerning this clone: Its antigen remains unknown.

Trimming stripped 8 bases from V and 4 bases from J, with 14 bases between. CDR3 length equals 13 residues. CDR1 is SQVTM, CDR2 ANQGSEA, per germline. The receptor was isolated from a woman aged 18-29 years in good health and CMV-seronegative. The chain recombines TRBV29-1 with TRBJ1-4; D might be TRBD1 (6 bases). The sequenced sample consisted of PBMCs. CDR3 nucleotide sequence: TGCAGCTTTGGGGAGGGGGATAATGAAAAACTGTTTTTT. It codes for CSFGEGDNEKLFF.